A single sample is the source of the 30 T cell receptor beta chains below, sequenced in a study of radiation and T cells in renal cell carcinoma. Indicated treatment: treatment-naive control, cytoreductive nephrectomy. The table came from immunoSEQ multiplex PCR; TCRdb's copy has only in-frame clones and leaves some out. The sample lists about 5,600 clones; approximately 71% were seen once. Material: tumor tissue, obtained from a patient whose treatment was nephrectomy without radiotherapy. Source of these receptors: a human donor with renal cell carcinoma.

This clone showed up just once. The chain carries TRBV7-9 and TRBJ2-4; 11 nucleotides align to TRBD2. The V segment lost 0 bases and the J segment 5 bases; nucleotides outside the gene matches: 6. CDR3 length: 17 residues. Germline V gene sequence: CDR1 SEHNR, CDR2 FQNEAQ (reference sequence). CDR3 DNA: TGTGCCAGCAGCTTAGCGACTAGCGGGGCAAGCCAAAACATTCAGTACTTC. It encodes CASSLATSGASQNIQYF.

The V gene is TRBV10-3, the J gene TRBJ1-5; 8 bases line up with TRBD1. This CDR3 region has 14 residues. V gave up 6 bases and J gave up 4 bases; unmatched junction bases: 5. In germline, CDR1 is ENHRY, CDR2 SYGVKD. CDR3 DNA: TGTGCCATCAGCCGGACAGGGAAAAATCAGCCCCAGCATTTT. This gives the protein CAISRTGKNQPQHF.

The rearrangement links TRBV5-1 to TRBJ2-7, with 7 bases aligning to TRBD1. V shed 4 bases and J 7 bases; nucleotides not matched to a gene: 11. Germline V gene data show CDR1 as SGHRS and CDR2 as YFSETQ. This CDR3 is built from 14 residues. The CDR3 DNA reads as TGCGCCAGCAGCCTACGGACAGGCCGGCGTGAGCAGTACTTC. It translates to CASSLRTGRREQYF. The whole variable domain, remainder taken from reference TRBV5-1 and TRBJ2-7, is KAGVTQTPRYLIKTRGQQVTLSCSPISGHRSVSWYQQTPGQGLQFLFEYFSETQRNKGNFPGRFSGRQFSNSRSEMNVSTLELGDSALYLCASSLRTGRREQYFGPGTRLTVT.

The chain couples TRBV9 to TRBJ2-7; D unresolved. The CDR3 spans 14 residues. Germline V gives CDR1 SGDLS, CDR2 YYNGEE. V was cut by 0 bases and J by 5 bases, with 12 bases left in between. The CDR3 DNA sequence: TGTGCCAGCAGCGTAGGCCTGGGTGGAGACGAGCAGTACTTC. It yields the protein CASSVGLGGDEQYF.

The chain carries TRBV18 and TRBJ2-3; 8 bases line up with TRBD2. The germline V gene has CDR1 KGHSH and CDR2 LQKENI. This CDR3 is built from 15 residues. J lost 2 bases, V lost 4 bases, and 5 bases had no gene match. The CDR3 DNA sequence: TGTGCCAGCTCACGATTAGCGGGAACCACAGATACGCAGTATTTT. This codes for CASSRLAGTTDTQYF.

CDR3 loop: CASSYSTTGGNQYF. In DNA, the CDR3 is TGTGCCAGCAGTTACTCTACGACAGGGGGGAACCAGTACTTC. The gene calls are TRBV6-5 and TRBJ2-5, with 9 bases matching TRBD1. In germline, CDR1 is MNHEY, CDR2 SVGAGI. V was clipped by 0 bases and J by 10 bases; unmatched bases: 6. The length of the CDR3 is 14 residues.

This chain joins TRBV2 and TRBJ2-1; 14 positions match TRBD2. The J segment lost 9 bases and the V segment lost 7 bases, leaving 8 bases of the junction unmatched. CDR1 SNHLY and CDR2 FYNNEI come from the germline V gene. This CDR3 is 15 amino acids long. The CDR3 sequence is CASTSGTSGSREQFF. The CDR3 DNA reads as TGTGCCAGCACCTCCGGGACTAGCGGGAGCCGTGAGCAGTTCTTC. The whole variable domain, filled in from reference TRBV2 and TRBJ2-1, reads EPEVTQTPSHQVTQMGQEVILRCVPISNHLYFYWYRQILGQKVEFLVSFYNNEISEKSEIFDDQFSVERPDGSNFTLKIRSTKLEDSAMYFCASTSGTSGSREQFFGPGTRLTVL.

The chain combines TRBV5-1 with TRBJ1-3; 9 bases are a match to TRBD1. The CDR3 length is 16 residues. J was trimmed by 2 bases and V by 4 bases; bases with no gene match: 7. The V gene's germline CDR1 is SGHRS and CDR2 YFSETQ. The CDR3 nucleotides are TGCGCCAGCAGCGTGACAGGGGGAATAGCTGGAAACACCATATATTTT. Translated: CASSVTGGIAGNTIYF.

In its sample, this clone was seen a few times. This chain joins TRBV15 and TRBJ1-3, with D unclear. The CDR3 totals 12 residues. Germline V lookup: CDR1 LNHNV, CDR2 YYDKDF (reference sequence). The V end lost 3 bases, the J end lost 4 bases, and 4 bases lay between the germline ends. The CDR3 loop reads CATSRSGNTIYF. CDR3 nucleotide sequence: TGTGCCACCAGCAGGTCAGGAAACACCATATATTTT.

There are a few counts of this clone. V is TRBV11-2 and J is TRBJ1-1, with 9 bases fitting TRBD1. Trimming at V came to 0 bases and at J to 2 bases, leaving 4 bases not matched to a gene. Germline-derived CDR1 and CDR2 are SGHAT and FQNNGV. This CDR3 is 16 amino acids long. This CDR3 reads CASSLDRDRVNTEAFF. In DNA form, the CDR3 reads TGTGCCAGCAGCTTAGACAGGGACAGGGTTAACACTGAAGCTTTCTTT.

This chain connects TRBV11-2 to TRBJ1-4; D is possibly TRBD1 (6 bases). The V gene lost 5 bases and the J gene lost 7 bases, with 14 bases spanning the gap. The CDR3 has 14 residues. In germline, CDR1 is SGHAT, CDR2 FQNNGV. CDR3 sequence reads: CASSSRQGFEKLFF. The DNA of the CDR3 is TGTGCCAGCAGCAGTAGGCAGGGGTTTGAAAAACTGTTTTTT.

This sequence joins TRBV11-3 and TRBJ2-7; D possibly matches TRBD1 or TRBD2 (5 bases each). Germline CDR1 reads SGHNT; CDR2 reads YENEEA. The CDR3 sequence is 16 residues long. V dropped 2 bases and J dropped 4 bases, with 18 bases sitting between them. CDR3 DNA: TGTGCCAGCAGCTTAAAGGACCCAGGGAGAGCTTACGAGCAGTACTTC. Protein: CASSLKDPGRAYEQYF.

The V call is TRBV9, the J call TRBJ2-1; 7 bases line up with TRBD2. The CDR3 has 15 amino acids. Germline CDR1 and CDR2: SGDLS and YYNGEE. V lost 1 base to trimming and J lost 9 bases; unmatched junction nucleotides: 10. CDR3 nucleotides: TGTGCCAGCAGCGTATTAGGCGGGAGAAGGCCTGAGCAGTTCTTC. Translated, it gives CASSVLGGRRPEQFF.

This chain uses TRBV18 with TRBJ1-3; 10 bases fit TRBD1. After removal of 3 bases from V and 0 bases from J, the junction contained 2 bases not matched to a gene. Germline V lookup: CDR1 KGHSH, CDR2 LQKENI. The length of the CDR3 is 16 residues. This chain's CDR3 is CASSPRQGASGNTIYF. The CDR3 region has the DNA TGTGCCAGCTCACCCAGACAGGGGGCCTCTGGAAACACCATATATTTT.

This clone was detected only a few times. The chain has TRBV10-3 and TRBJ1-1; D may be TRBD1 (5 bases). Germline V gene lookup returns CDR1 ENHRY and CDR2 SYGVKD. Deletions cut 7 bases from V and 3 bases from J, with 15 bases between. The CDR3 length is 14 residues. CDR3 amino acids: CAINADIWDTEAFF. CDR3 DNA sequence: TGTGCCATCAACGCGGACATTTGGGACACTGAAGCTTTCTTT.

The V gene is TRBV9, the J gene TRBJ2-3; TRBD2 matches at 10 bases. V was pared by 0 bases and J by 0 bases, with 4 bases of the junction left unmatched. This CDR3 comprises 17 residues. Germline V lookup: CDR1 SGDLS, CDR2 YYNGEE. The CDR3 loop is CASSVGLAGPSTDTQYF. The CDR3 region has the DNA TGTGCCAGCAGCGTAGGACTAGCGGGTCCTAGCACAGATACGCAGTATTTT.

The table lists this clone with a count of one. The rearrangement links TRBV10-1 to TRBJ2-5, with TRBD2 matching 14 bases. This CDR3 is 15 amino acids long. J gave up 9 bases and V 10 bases, and 13 bases lay outside the gene matches. Germline assignment: CDR1 WNHNN and CDR2 SYGVQD (reference sequence). The chain's CDR3 is CAIPRGTSGSVSQYF. The CDR3 DNA reads TGCGCCATCCCACGCGGGACTAGCGGGAGTGTGTCCCAGTACTTC.

The V gene is TRBV6-1, the J gene TRBJ2-5; 11 nucleotides align to TRBD2. CDR3 length: 15 residues. V lost 3 bases to trimming and J lost 3 bases; unmatched junction nucleotides: 3. Germline loops: CDR1 MNHNS, CDR2 SASEGT. The CDR3: CASSDGTSGKETQYF. The CDR3 DNA reads TGTGCCAGCAGTGATGGGACTAGCGGAAAAGAGACCCAGTACTTC.

This clone appeared a few times. The chain has TRBV7-2 and TRBJ2-2; D remains ambiguous. CDR3 length equals 16 residues. V was cut by 3 bases and J by 2 bases, with 13 bases left in between. Germline CDR1 reads SGHTA; CDR2 reads FQGNSA. The CDR3 spells CASSFTSPPNTGELFF. CDR3 bases: TGTGCCAGCAGCTTCACCTCTCCCCCAAACACCGGGGAGCTGTTTTTT. The full variable domain, in which reference TRBV7-2 and TRBJ2-2 provide the parts outside the CDR3, is GAGVSQSPSNKVTEKGKDVELRCDPISGHTALYWYRQSLGQGLEFLIYFQGNSAPDKSGLPSDRFSAERTGGSVSTLTIQRTQQEDSAVYLCASSFTSPPNTGELFFGEGSRLTVL.

This rearrangement joins TRBV30 to TRBJ2-7; D could derive from TRBD1 or TRBD2 (5 bases each). Germline CDR1 and CDR2: GTSNPN and SVGIG (reference sequence). Trimming cost V 5 bases and J 0 bases, with 14 bases left between them. This CDR3 has 14 residues. CDR3 nucleotides: TGTGCCTGGGCCCGGGACCGGAGCTCCTACGAGCAGTACTTC. Its protein product is CAWARDRSSYEQYF.

V is TRBV6-6 and J is TRBJ1-4; the D is unclear. Trimming took off 6 bases at V and 5 bases at J, with 19 bases between the two ends. The CDR3 is 16 residues long. Germline V gene lookup returns CDR1 MNHNY and CDR2 SVGAGI (reference sequence). The CDR3 DNA reads as TGTGCCAGCAGCCCCAGTCCGGAGGGTAGGAATGAAAAACTGTTTTTT. Translation gives CASSPSPEGRNEKLFF.

The rearrangement links TRBV7-2 to TRBJ2-4, with a possible D match to TRBD2 (5 bases). This CDR3 has 13 amino acids. Germline CDR1 is SGHTA and CDR2 is FQGNSA. Trimming removed 8 bases from V and 0 bases from J, with 8 bases in between. CDR3 loop: CASEGLAKNIQYF. The CDR3 DNA follows: TGTGCCAGCGAGGGTTTAGCCAAAAACATTCAGTACTTC.

The chain uses TRBV6-5 and TRBJ2-1; TRBD2 matches 8 bases. The CDR3 has 14 residues. Germline V CDR1 and CDR2: MNHEY, SVGAGI. The V and J ends lost 2 bases and 6 bases, in that order; junction bases with no gene match: 3. The CDR3 nucleotides are TGTGCCAGCAGTTACGATAGCGGGGCCAATGAGCAGTTCTTC. Protein sequence: CASSYDSGANEQFF.

V usage is TRBV7-9 and J usage is TRBJ2-3, with 13 bases lining up with TRBD2. CDR3 size: 18 residues. V lost 5 bases to trimming and J lost 2 bases; unmatched junction nucleotides: 10. CDR1 is SEHNR, CDR2 FQNEAQ, per germline (reference sequence). Here the CDR3 DNA reads TGTGCCAGCAGCCTCGGACTAGCGGGAGATCCGGTCACAGATACGCAGTATTTT. Its protein is CASSLGLAGDPVTDTQYF. The full variable domain, its missing parts supplied by reference TRBV7-9 and TRBJ2-3, is DTGVSQNPRHKITKRGQNVTFRCDPISEHNRLYWYRQTLGQGPEFLTYFQNEAQLEKSRLLSDRFSAERPKGSFSTLEIQRTEQGDSAMYLCASSLGLAGDPVTDTQYFGPGTRLTVL.

This chain links TRBV4-2 with TRBJ2-1; 8 positions match TRBD2. The CDR3 totals 15 residues. Germline-derived CDR1 and CDR2 are LGHNA and YNFKEQ. With 1 base clipped from V and 8 bases from J, the junction kept 7 bases outside the gene matches. The CDR3 loop reads CASSQGAGGEDEQFF. CDR3 nucleotide sequence: TGTGCCAGCAGCCAAGGGGCGGGAGGTGAGGATGAGCAGTTCTTC.

This clone was found once. The chain has TRBV19 and TRBJ2-1; 7 bases match TRBD1. The V and J ends lost 7 bases and 1 base, in that order; junction bases with no gene match: 7. Germline CDR1 LNHDA, CDR2 SQIVND (reference sequence). The CDR3 runs to 15 residues. CDR3 region: CASKGDRDSYNEQFF. The CDR3 bases are TGTGCCAGTAAAGGCGACAGGGATTCCTACAATGAGCAGTTCTTC.

The chain employs TRBV9 and TRBJ2-2; 8 nucleotides agree with TRBD2. V lost 1 base to trimming and J lost 2 bases; unmatched junction nucleotides: 4. Germline loops: CDR1 SGDLS, CDR2 YYNGEE. The CDR3 is 16 residues long. The CDR3 DNA reads as TGTGCCAGCAGCGTATGGGGGACTAGAAACACCGGGGAGCTGTTTTTT. This codes for CASSVWGTRNTGELFF.

This sequence joins TRBV7-6 and TRBJ2-3; D assignment may be TRBD1 or TRBD2 (5 bases each). The CDR3 spans 13 residues. The germline gives CDR1 SGHVS, CDR2 FNYEAQ. V lost 5 bases and J lost 4, with 10 bases in between. CDR3 in amino acids: CASSMGRPDTQYF. CDR3 coding DNA: TGTGCCAGCAGCATGGGACGGCCAGATACGCAGTATTTT.

CDR3 nucleotides: TGTGCCAGCAGTTTAGTTTCTAGCCCCACAGATACGCAGTATTTT. Residues: CASSLVSSPTDTQYF. The chain employs TRBV27 and TRBJ2-3; D might be TRBD2 (5 bases). Trimming took 2 bases from V and 2 from J, leaving 11 bases between them. From germline, CDR1 is MNHEY and CDR2 SMNVEV (reference sequence). The CDR3 contains 15 residues.

In its sample, this clone was seen once. V is TRBV29-1 and J is TRBJ2-5, with 7 bases aligning to TRBD2. CDR1 SQVTM and CDR2 ANQGSEA come from the germline V gene. This CDR3 has 12 amino acids. V was clipped by 6 bases and J by 5 bases; unmatched bases: 6. CDR3 region: CSVKLARETQYF. CDR3 nucleotide sequence: TGCAGCGTAAAACTAGCGCGGGAGACCCAGTACTTC.